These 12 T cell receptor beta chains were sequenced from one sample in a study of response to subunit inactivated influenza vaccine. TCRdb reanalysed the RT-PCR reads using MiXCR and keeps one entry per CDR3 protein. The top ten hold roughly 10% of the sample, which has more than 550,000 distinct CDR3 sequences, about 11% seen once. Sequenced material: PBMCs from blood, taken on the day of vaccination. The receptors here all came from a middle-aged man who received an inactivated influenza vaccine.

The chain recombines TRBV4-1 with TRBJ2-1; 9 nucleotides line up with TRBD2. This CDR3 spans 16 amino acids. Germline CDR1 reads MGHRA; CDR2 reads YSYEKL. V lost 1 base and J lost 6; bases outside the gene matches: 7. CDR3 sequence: CASSQVASGVGNEQFF. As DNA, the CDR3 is TGCGCCAGCAGCCAAGTGGCTAGCGGGGTAGGCAATGAGCAGTTCTTC.

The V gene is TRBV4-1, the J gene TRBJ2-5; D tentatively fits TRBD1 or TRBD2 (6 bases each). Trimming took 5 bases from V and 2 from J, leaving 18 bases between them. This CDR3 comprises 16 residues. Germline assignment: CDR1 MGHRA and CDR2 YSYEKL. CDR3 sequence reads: CASSSPRGPRQETQYF. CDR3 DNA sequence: TGCGCCAGCAGCAGTCCACGGGGGCCTCGGCAAGAGACCCAGTACTTC.

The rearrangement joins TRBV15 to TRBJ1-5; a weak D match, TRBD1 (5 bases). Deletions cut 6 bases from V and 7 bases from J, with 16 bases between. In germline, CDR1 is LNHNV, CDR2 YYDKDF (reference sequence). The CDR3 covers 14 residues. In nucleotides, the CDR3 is TGTGCCACCAGGCCCAGGGAGGGTGCGCAGCCCCAGCATTTT. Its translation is CATRPREGAQPQHF. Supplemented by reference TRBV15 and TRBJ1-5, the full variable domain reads DAMVIQNPRYQVTQFGKPVTLSCSQTLNHNVMYWYQQKSSQAPKLLFHYYDKDFNNEADTPDNFQSRRPNTSFCFLDIRSPGLGDTAMYLCATRPREGAQPQHFGDGTRLSIL.

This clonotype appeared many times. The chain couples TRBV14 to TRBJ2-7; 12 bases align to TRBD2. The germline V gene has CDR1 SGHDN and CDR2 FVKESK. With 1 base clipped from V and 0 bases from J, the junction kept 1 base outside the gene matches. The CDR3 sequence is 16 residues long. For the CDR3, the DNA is TGTGCCAGCAGCCAAGTGGGACTAGCGGGCTCCTACGAGCAGTACTTC. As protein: CASSQVGLAGSYEQYF.

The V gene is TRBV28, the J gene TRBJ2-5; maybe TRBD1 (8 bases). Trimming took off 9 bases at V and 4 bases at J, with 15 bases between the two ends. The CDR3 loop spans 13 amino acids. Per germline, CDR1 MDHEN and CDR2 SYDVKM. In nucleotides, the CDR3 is TGTGCCAGTACAGGGGGGAGGGGAGAGACCCAGTACTTC. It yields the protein CASTGGRGETQYF. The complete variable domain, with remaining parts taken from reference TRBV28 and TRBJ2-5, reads DVKVTQSSRYLVKRTGEKVFLECVQDMDHENMFWYRQDPGLGLRLIYFSYDVKMKEKGDIPEGYSVSREKKERFSLILESASTNQTSMYLCASTGGRGETQYFGPGTRLLVL.

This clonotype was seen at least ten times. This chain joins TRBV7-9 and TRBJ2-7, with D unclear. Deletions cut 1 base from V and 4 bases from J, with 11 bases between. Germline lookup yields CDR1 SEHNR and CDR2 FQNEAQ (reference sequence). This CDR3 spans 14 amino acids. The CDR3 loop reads CASSLGFLSYEQYF. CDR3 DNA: TGTGCCAGCAGCTTAGGTTTCTTAAGTTACGAGCAGTACTTC.

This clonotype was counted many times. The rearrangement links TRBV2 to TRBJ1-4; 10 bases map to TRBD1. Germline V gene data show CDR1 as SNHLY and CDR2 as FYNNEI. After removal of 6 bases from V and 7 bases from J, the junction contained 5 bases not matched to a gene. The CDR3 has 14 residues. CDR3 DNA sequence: TGTGCCAGCAGAGGACAGGGGGGCGTTGAAAAACTGTTTTTT. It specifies CASRGQGGVEKLFF.

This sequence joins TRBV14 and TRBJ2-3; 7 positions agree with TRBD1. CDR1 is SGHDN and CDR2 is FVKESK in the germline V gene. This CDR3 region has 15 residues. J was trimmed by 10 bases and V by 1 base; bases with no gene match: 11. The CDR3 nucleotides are TGTGCCAGCAGCCAAGTTCAGGGGGTTAAACAAGCGCAGTATTTT. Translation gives CASSQVQGVKQAQYF.

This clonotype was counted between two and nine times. The CDR3 bases are TGTGCCAGCAGCTTGGGCCGGACAGGGACCACAGATACGCAGTATTTT. This gives the protein CASSLGRTGTTDTQYF. The rearrangement links TRBV7-9 to TRBJ2-3; TRBD1 matches at 8 bases. The germline gives CDR1 SEHNR, CDR2 FQNEAQ (reference sequence). The V segment lost 3 bases and the J segment 2 bases; nucleotides outside the gene matches: 7. This CDR3 has 16 amino acids.

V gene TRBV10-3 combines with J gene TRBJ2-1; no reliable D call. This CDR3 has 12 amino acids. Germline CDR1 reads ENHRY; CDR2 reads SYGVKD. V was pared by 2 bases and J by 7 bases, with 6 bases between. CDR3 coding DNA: TGTGCCATCAGTGAGGCGAGTAATGAGCAGTTCTTC. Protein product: CAISEASNEQFF.

The CDR3 is CAGWAEGRSGNTIYF. The CDR3 DNA follows: TGTGCCGGGTGGGCTGAGGGGCGCTCTGGAAACACCATATATTTT. The V call is TRBV10-3, the J call TRBJ1-3, with a tentative D call TRBD1 (5 bases). The CDR3 is 15 amino acids. Per the germline V gene, CDR1 is ENHRY and CDR2 is SYGVKD. V was clipped by 11 bases and J by 0 bases, with 17 bases between them.

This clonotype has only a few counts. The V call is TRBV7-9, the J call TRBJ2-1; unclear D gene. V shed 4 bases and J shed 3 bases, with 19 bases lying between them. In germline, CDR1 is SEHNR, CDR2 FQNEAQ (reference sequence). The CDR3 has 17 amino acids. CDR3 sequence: CASSSPFSGMVYNEQFF. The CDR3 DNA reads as TGTGCCAGCAGCTCCCCCTTTAGTGGGATGGTCTACAATGAGCAGTTCTTC. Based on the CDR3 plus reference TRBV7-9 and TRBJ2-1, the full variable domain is DTGVSQNPRHKITKRGQNVTFRCDPISEHNRLYWYRQTLGQGPEFLTYFQNEAQLEKSRLLSDRFSAERPKGSFSTLEIQRTEQGDSAMYLCASSSPFSGMVYNEQFFGPGTRLTVL.